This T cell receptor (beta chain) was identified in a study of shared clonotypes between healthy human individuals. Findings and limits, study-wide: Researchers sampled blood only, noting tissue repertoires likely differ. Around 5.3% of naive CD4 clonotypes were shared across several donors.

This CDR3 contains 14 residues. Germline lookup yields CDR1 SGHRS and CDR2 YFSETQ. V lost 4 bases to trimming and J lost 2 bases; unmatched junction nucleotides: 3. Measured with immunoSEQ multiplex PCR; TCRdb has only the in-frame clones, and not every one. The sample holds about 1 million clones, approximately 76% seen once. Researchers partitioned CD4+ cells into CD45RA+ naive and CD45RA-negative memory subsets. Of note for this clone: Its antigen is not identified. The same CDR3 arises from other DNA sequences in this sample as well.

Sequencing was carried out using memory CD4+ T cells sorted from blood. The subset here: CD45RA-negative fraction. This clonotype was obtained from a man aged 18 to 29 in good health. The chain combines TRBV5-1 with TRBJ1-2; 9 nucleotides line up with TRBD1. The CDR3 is CASSLGQGNYGYTF. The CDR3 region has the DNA TGCGCCAGCAGCCTAGGACAGGGGAACTATGGCTACACCTTC.